Listed below are T cell receptor beta chains from one sample, sequenced in a study of T cell responses to AZD1222 COVID-19 vaccine. This table comes from immunoSEQ multiplex PCR, and its TCRdb copy is limited to in-frame clones, with some not included. The sample records over 130,000 clones, 88% being singletons. Material: peripheral blood, obtained on day 0 of AZD1222 vaccination. These receptors all stem from an adult in good health. CDR3s include the opening cysteine and the closing phenylalanine or tryptophan. The order of the fields is D gene, J gene, V gene, clone size, CDR3 protein, CDR3 DNA. D genes are given only for firm matches. Clone size is not always given. Where it is, it says once, few, many or a class for expanded clones.

>TRBD1|TRBJ2-3|TRBV15|NA
CATSRDPGTGTDTQYF
TGTGCCACCAGCAGAGATCCCGGGACAGGGACAGATACGCAGTATTTT
>NA|TRBJ1-1|TRBV29-1|NA
CSVVGRGLSFF
TGCAGCGTTGTGGGCAGGGGATTGTCTTTCTTT
>NA|TRBJ1-1|TRBV12-5|NA
CASGLSNTEAFF
TGTGCTAGTGGTTTATCGAACACTGAAGCTTTCTTT
>TRBD2|TRBJ2-5|TRBV11-2|NA
CASSFVLGTSAQETQYF
TGTGCCAGCAGCTTCGTCCTAGGGACTAGCGCACAAGAGACCCAGTACTTC
>NA|TRBJ2-2|TRBV5-1|NA
CASSFNGVADGELFF
TGCGCCAGCAGCTTTAACGGGGTTGCGGACGGGGAGCTGTTTTTT
>TRBD1|TRBJ2-7|TRBV5-4|medium-sized
CASSPDRGWYEQYF
TGTGCCAGCAGCCCAGACAGGGGGTGGTACGAGCAGTACTTC
>NA|TRBJ1-2|TRBV24-1|NA
CATNPGRDSHGYTF
TGTGCCACCAACCCGGGCCGGGATTCTCATGGCTACACCTTC
>NA|TRBJ2-7|TRBV24-1|NA
CATSVQGYEQYF
TGTGCCACCAGTGTTCAGGGCTACGAGCAGTACTTC
>NA|TRBJ2-1|TRBV27|NA
CASSLSYSHNEQFF
TGTGCCAGCAGTTTATCCTATTCCCACAATGAGCAGTTCTTC
>NA|TRBJ1-1|TRBV7-2|NA
CASSLQENTEAFF
TGTGCCAGCAGCTTACAGGAAAACACTGAAGCTTTCTTT
>TRBD1|TRBJ1-1|TRBV6-1|NA
CASSDQGAPGTEAFF
TGTGCCAGCAGTGATCAGGGGGCCCCGGGCACTGAAGCTTTCTTT
>TRBD1|TRBJ1-5|TRBV30|NA
CAWSSTGGQPQHF
TGTGCCTGGAGTTCTACAGGGGGCCAGCCCCAGCATTTT
>TRBD1|TRBJ2-1|TRBV6-4|NA
CASSDFLGQYNEQFF
TGTGCCAGCAGTGACTTTCTGGGACAGTACAATGAGCAGTTCTTC
>TRBD2|TRBJ2-1|TRBV18|NA
CASSPPTSTGLAGIYNEQFF
TGTGCCAGCTCACCACCTACTTCCACTGGACTAGCGGGGATTTACAATGAGCAGTTCTTC
>TRBD2|TRBJ2-1|TRBV4-1|NA
CASSGAGLAGLEQFF
TGCGCCAGTAGCGGAGCGGGACTAGCGGGTCTGGAGCAGTTCTTC
>TRBD2|TRBJ2-1|TRBV9|NA
CASGGDYNEQFF
TGTGCCAGCGGGGGGGACTACAATGAGCAGTTCTTC
>NA|TRBJ2-1|TRBV7-8|NA
CASSSGRSSYNEQFF
TGTGCCAGCAGCTCGGGACGAAGCTCCTACAATGAGCAGTTCTTC
>NA|TRBJ1-5|TRBV20-1|NA
CSASPAELQHF
TGCAGTGCTAGTCCTGCCGAGTTACAGCATTTT
>NA|TRBJ2-1|TRBV10-1|NA
CASQFGSGTDEQFF
TGCGCCTCCCAATTCGGGTCGGGTACCGATGAGCAGTTCTTC
>TRBD2|TRBJ2-1|TRBV12-3/TRBV12-4|NA
CASSLGGAEQFF
TGTGCCAGCAGTCTCGGGGGGGCAGAGCAGTTCTTC